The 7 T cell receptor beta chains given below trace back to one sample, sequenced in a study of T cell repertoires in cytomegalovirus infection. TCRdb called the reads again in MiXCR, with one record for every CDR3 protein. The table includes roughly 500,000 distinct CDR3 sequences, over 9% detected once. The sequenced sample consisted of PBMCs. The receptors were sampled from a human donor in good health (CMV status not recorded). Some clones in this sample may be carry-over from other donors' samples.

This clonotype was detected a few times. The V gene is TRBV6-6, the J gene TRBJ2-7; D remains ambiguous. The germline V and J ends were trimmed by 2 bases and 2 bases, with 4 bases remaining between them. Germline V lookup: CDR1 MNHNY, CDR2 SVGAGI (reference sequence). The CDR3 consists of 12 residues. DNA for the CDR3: TGTGCCAGCAGTTACGTCCCCTACGAGCAGTACTTC. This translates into CASSYVPYEQYF.

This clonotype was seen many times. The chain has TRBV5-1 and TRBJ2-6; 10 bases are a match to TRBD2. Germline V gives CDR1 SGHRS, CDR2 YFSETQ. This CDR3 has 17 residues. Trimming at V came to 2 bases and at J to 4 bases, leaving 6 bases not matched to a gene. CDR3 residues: CASSFLAGVSGANVLTF. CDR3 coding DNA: TGCGCCAGCAGCTTTCTAGCGGGAGTTTCAGGGGCCAACGTCCTGACTTTC.

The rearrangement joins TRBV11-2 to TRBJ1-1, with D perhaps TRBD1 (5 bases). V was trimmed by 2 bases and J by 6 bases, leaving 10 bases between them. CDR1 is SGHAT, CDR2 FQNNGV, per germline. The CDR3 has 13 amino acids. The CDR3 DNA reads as TGTGCCAGCAGCTTATCGGGGGACTCTGAAGCTTTCTTT. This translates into CASSLSGDSEAFF.

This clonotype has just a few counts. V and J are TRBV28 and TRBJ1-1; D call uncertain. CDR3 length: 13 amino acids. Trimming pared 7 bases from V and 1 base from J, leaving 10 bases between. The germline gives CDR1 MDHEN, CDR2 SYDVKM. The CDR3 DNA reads TGTGCCAGCACTGGGCAGCCGAACACTGAAGCTTTCTTT. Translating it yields CASTGQPNTEAFF. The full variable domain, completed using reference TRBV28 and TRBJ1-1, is DVKVTQSSRYLVKRTGEKVFLECVQDMDHENMFWYRQDPGLGLRLIYFSYDVKMKEKGDIPEGYSVSREKKERFSLILESASTNQTSMYLCASTGQPNTEAFFGQGTRLTVV.

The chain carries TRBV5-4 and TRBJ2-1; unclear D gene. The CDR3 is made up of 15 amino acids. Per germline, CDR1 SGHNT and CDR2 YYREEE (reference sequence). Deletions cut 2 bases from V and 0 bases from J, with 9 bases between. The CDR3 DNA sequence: TGTGCCAGCAGCTTTACTGACTCCTCCTACAATGAGCAGTTCTTC. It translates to CASSFTDSSYNEQFF.

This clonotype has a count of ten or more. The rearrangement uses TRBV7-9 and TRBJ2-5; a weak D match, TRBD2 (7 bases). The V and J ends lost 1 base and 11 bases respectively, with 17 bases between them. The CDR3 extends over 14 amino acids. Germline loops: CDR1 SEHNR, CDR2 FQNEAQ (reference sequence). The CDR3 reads CASSLVAGAPPQYF. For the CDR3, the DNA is TGTGCCAGCAGCTTAGTGGCGGGGGCCCCACCGCAGTACTTC.

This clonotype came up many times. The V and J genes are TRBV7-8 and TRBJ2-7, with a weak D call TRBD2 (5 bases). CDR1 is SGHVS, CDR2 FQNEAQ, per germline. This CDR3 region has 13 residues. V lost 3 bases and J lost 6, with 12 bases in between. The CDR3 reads CASSFSGNGEQYF. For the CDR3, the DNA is TGTGCCAGCAGCTTTTCGGGAAATGGCGAGCAGTACTTC.